Included here is one T cell receptor (beta chain) sequence, with context. This sample was included in a study of blood T cell repertoires in COVID-19. V was trimmed by 5 bases and J by 1 base, leaving 12 bases between them. The CDR3 runs to 15 residues. Germline assignment: CDR1 LNHDA and CDR2 SQIVND (reference sequence). Authors' processing steps: For nucleated cells, counts were estimated from reference gene primer amplification. Here immunoSEQ multiplex PCR was the method, and the copy in TCRdb shows in-frame clones only, minus some. V, J and clone size are taken as reported in that table, and D and trimming were inferred from the DNA itself. The sample holds about 230,000 clones, approximately 80% seen once.

The material sequenced was peripheral blood. The receptor comes from a man aged 40-55 years with acute or convalescent COVID-19. This chain joins TRBV19 and TRBJ2-4, with TRBD2 as a possible D gene (6 bases). The CDR3 loop is CASSPVRGAKNIQYF. The CDR3 region has the DNA TGTGCCAGTAGTCCGGTCCGGGGGGCCAAAAACATTCAGTACTTC.